The 4 T cell receptor beta chains given below trace back to one sample, sequenced in a study of response to subunit inactivated influenza vaccine (dated by TCRdb to between 2017 and 2018). The library was produced with RT-PCR. The instrument was an Illumina HiSeq 2500. Using fastp at Q25 and MiXCR, TCRdb reprocessed the public reads and kept productive beta chains. Every CDR3 protein is listed once, alongside the most common genes and DNA of its rows. For this sample the table gives about 780,000 distinct CDR3 sequences, of which approximately 18% were detected only once. The ten most abundant clones make up roughly a tenth of the sample. The sample here was PBMCs from blood, taken less than 6 days after vaccination. The receptors were gathered from a middle-aged man who received an inactivated influenza vaccine. Donor details come from another sample of the same person, matched by shared clones.

This clonotype was counted between two and nine times. J is TRBJ1-6 and V is TRBV5-1, with a tentative D call TRBD1 (6 bases). Germline assignment: CDR1 SGHRS and CDR2 YFSETQ. Trimming shortened V by 0 bases and J by 10 bases, and 14 bases separated the two germline ends. This CDR3 spans 15 amino acids. The CDR3 loop is CASSLAQGMGSPLHF. The CDR3 coding sequence is TGCGCCAGCAGCTTGGCACAGGGAATGGGATCACCCCTCCACTTT.

The rearrangement joins TRBV6-5 to TRBJ2-3; D tentatively fits TRBD1 or TRBD2 (5 bases each). The CDR3 loop spans 16 amino acids. V shed 0 bases and J shed 2 bases, with 12 bases lying between them. From germline, CDR1 is MNHEY and CDR2 SVGAGI. The CDR3 region is CASSYSGPGTTDTQYF. The CDR3 DNA reads as TGTGCCAGCAGTTACTCGGGGCCCGGGACCACAGATACGCAGTATTTT.

This clonotype was detected a few times. The CDR3 sequence: CSVILNSFGNTIYF. The CDR3 DNA reads as TGCAGCGTTATCCTTAACAGCTTCGGAAACACCATATATTTT. The J gene is TRBJ1-3, the V gene TRBV29-1; D call uncertain. Germline CDR1 is SQVTM and CDR2 is ANQGSEA. CDR3 length: 14 residues. V gave up 5 bases and J gave up 4 bases, with 15 bases separating them.

In regard to this clonotype: This may arise from a read error, as a much more abundant clone is one base away. The chain couples TRBV20-1 to TRBJ2-7; D is possibly TRBD1 (6 bases). This CDR3 has 12 amino acids. From germline, CDR1 is DFQATT and CDR2 SNEGSKA (reference sequence). V was trimmed by 5 bases and J by 3 bases, leaving 11 bases between them. Here the CDR3 reads CSAPGTLYEQYF. For the CDR3, the DNA is TGCAGTGCTCCCGGGACACTCTACGAGCAGTACTTC.